The clone carrying this T cell receptor beta chain is classed as medium-sized. Its antigen is undetermined. These data belong to a study of spatial heterogeneity in lung cancer. Whole-study context: Within raw reads, each unique TCR and UMI combination appeared on average more than ten times.

TCRdb used MiXCR to reprocess the 5' RACE reads, holding one entry per CDR3 protein. The profile shows 10,000 to 15,000 distinct CDR3 sequences, around 6.6% of them singletons. Whole-study findings and limits: Tumor mutation count correlated with how many alpha and beta TCRs expanded intratumorally. The estimated TCR-seq coverage of tumor T cells amounted to 7% to 8% when looking at alpha chains and about 12% when looking at beta chains.

The CDR3 length is 13 residues. The germline V and J ends were trimmed by 3 bases and 7 bases, with 11 bases remaining between them. Germline loops: CDR1 SEHNR, CDR2 FQNEAQ (reference sequence). Time point described: sample taken at primary tumor resection. This chain uses TRBV7-9 with TRBJ2-3; D tentatively reads TRBD1 or TRBD2 (5 bases each). The specimen comprised lung tumor tissue, sampled at surgery. The TCR originated in a female donor with early-stage non-small cell lung cancer. CDR3 sequence reads: CASSFGTANTQYF. The CDR3 coding sequence is TGTGCCAGCAGCTTCGGGACGGCGAATACGCAGTATTTT.